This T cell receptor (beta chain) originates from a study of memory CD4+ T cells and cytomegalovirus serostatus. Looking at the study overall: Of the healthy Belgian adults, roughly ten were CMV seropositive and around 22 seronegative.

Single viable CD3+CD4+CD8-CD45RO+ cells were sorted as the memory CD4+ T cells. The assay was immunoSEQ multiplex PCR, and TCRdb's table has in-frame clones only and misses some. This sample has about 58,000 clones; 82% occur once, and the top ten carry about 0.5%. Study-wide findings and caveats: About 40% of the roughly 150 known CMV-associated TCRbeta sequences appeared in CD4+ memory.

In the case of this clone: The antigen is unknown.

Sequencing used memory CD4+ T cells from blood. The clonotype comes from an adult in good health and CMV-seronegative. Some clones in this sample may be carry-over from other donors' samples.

The CDR3 DNA reads TGTGCCAGCAGTTTAGGCAGGCTGACCCAGCATTTT. Residues: CASSLGRLTQHF. The chain couples TRBV28 to TRBJ1-5; unclear D gene. The CDR3 loop spans 12 amino acids. Deletions cut 2 bases from V and 11 bases from J, with 10 bases between. The germline CDR1 and CDR2 sequences are MDHEN and SYDVKM.